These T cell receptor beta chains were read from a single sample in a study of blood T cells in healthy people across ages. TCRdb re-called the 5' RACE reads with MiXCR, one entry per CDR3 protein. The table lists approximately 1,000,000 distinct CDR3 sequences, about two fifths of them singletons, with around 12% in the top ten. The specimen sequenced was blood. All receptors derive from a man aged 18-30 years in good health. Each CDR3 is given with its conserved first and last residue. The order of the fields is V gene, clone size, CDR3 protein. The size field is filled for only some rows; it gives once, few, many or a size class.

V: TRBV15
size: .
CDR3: CATSRDLAPLVREMAEAFF

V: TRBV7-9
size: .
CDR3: CTSRLSNEKLFF

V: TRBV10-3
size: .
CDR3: CAIRNRGQETQYF

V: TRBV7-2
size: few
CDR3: CASSWAPGQGQETQYF

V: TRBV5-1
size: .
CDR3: CASSWASGGVYNEQFF

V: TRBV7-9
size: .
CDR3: CASSLAGSGEAFF

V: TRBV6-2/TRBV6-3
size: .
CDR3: CASSLDGEDVVDGYTF

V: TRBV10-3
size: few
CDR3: CAITSGQSMNTEAFF

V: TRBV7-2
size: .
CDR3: CASSFVTGTGNEQYF

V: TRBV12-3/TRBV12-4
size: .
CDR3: CASSPPLLDRGGPGELFF

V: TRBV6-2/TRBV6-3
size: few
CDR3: CASSYGAGDSYEQYF

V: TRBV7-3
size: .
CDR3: CASSSRQGNDYTF

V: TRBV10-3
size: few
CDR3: CAISESQNNSPLHF

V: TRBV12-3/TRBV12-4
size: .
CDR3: CASSPNQGVYGYTF

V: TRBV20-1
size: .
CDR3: CSARDPLETSAHNSPLHF

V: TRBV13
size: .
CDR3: CASSLPGPYPYGYTF

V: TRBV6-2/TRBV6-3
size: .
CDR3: CASSYLPGGNTEAFF

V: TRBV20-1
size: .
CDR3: CSARDKGEATYEQYF

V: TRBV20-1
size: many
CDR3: CSAGGQQRNYGYTF

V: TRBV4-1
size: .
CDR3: CASSQDLAGEGQPQHF

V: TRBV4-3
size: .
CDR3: CASSQSPGDQPQHF

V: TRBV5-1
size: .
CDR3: CASSLLADNEQYF

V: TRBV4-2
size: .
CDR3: CASSQEGGPAGQETQYF

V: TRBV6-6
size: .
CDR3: CASSDAWNTEAFF

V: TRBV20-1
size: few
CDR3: CSARPGQGAEKLFF

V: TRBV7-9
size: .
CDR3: CASSAGQGATEAFF

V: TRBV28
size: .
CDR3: CASSFPATGDGYGYTF

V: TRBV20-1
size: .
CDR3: CSARDSGGGRGYGYTF

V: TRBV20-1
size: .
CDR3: CSARDRYPEAFF

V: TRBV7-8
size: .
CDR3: CASSPGRLRLSGEQYF

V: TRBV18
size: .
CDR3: CASSPGRTGTSSYEQYF

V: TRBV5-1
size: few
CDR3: CASSLEMSGEQYF

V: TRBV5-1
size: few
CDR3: CASSPRGLLGETQYF

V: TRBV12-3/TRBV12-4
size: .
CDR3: CASSGREIRTEAFF

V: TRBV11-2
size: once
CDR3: CASSFNGGPNTEAFF